The 25 T cell receptor beta chains given below trace back to one sample, sequenced in a study of cytomegalovirus exposure and HLA in healthy donors. With 60 Vbeta and 13 Jbeta primers, the PCR was carried out. Measured with immunoSEQ multiplex PCR; TCRdb has only the in-frame clones, and not every one. The profile shows about 160,000 clones, roughly 65% of them singletons. The sequenced sample consisted of PBMCs. These receptor sequences come from a man aged 18 to 35 in good health and CMV-seropositive.

J is TRBJ1-6 and V is TRBV19; D not certain. Trimming left V 3 bases short and J 0 bases short, with 12 bases between. Germline V CDR1 and CDR2: LNHDA, SQIVND (reference sequence). The CDR3 is 17 residues long. This CDR3 is CASSILAASSYNSPLHF. CDR3 coding DNA: TGTGCCAGTAGTATTCTGGCAGCGAGCTCCTATAATTCACCCCTCCACTTT.

V usage is TRBV25-1 and J usage is TRBJ2-1; 7 nucleotides align to TRBD2. Losses at the gene ends were 1 base for V and 5 bases for J; bases not matched to a gene: 5. Germline CDR1 is MGHDK and CDR2 is SYGVNS. The CDR3 extends over 15 amino acids. CDR3 amino acids: CASSEWGGPHNEQFF. CDR3 sequence (DNA): TGTGCCAGCAGTGAATGGGGGGGACCACACAATGAGCAGTTCTTC. Based on the CDR3 plus reference TRBV25-1 and TRBJ2-1, the full variable domain is EADIYQTPRYLVIGTGKKITLECSQTMGHDKMYWYQQDPGMELHLIHYSYGVNSTEKGDLSSESTVSRIRTEHFPLTLESARPSHTSQYLCASSEWGGPHNEQFFGPGTRLTVL.

The rearrangement uses TRBV7-6 and TRBJ2-3; TRBD1 matches 7 bases. This CDR3 is 16 amino acids long. From germline, CDR1 is SGHVS and CDR2 FNYEAQ. The junction had 6 bases not matched to a gene; V was cut back by 3 bases and J by 0 bases. CDR3 in amino acids: CASSLGRGQSTDTQYF. The CDR3 bases are TGTGCCAGCAGCTTGGGAAGGGGACAGAGCACAGATACGCAGTATTTT. The whole variable domain, remainder taken from reference TRBV7-6 and TRBJ2-3, is GAGVSQSPRYKVTKRGQDVALRCDPISGHVSLYWYRQALGQGPEFLTYFNYEAQQDKSGLPNDRFSAERPEGSISTLTIQRTEQRDSAMYRCASSLGRGQSTDTQYFGPGTRLTVL.

About this clone: Other nucleotide sequences from this sample produce the same CDR3. The chain couples TRBV5-1 to TRBJ1-5; tentative D call: TRBD1 (6 bases). Germline loops: CDR1 SGHRS, CDR2 YFSETQ. V was shortened by 0 bases and J by 4 bases, with 11 bases between the two germline ends. The CDR3 is 15 residues long. The CDR3 nucleotides are TGCGCCAGCAGCTTGGTTGCAGGGGAGAATCAGCCCCAGCATTTT. It yields the protein CASSLVAGENQPQHF.

V and J are TRBV19 and TRBJ1-1; a weak D match, TRBD1 (5 bases). Germline V gives CDR1 LNHDA, CDR2 SQIVND (reference sequence). The CDR3 runs to 14 residues. V shed 5 bases and J shed 6 bases, with 16 bases lying between them. The CDR3 region has the DNA TGTGCCAGTAGTTTGCGGGGCGGGAAGGCTGAAGCTTTCTTT. Translating gives CASSLRGGKAEAFF.

The chain uses TRBV29-1 and TRBJ2-5; 8 bases align to TRBD2. The CDR3 consists of 15 residues. The ends lost 3 bases at V and 4 bases at J; junction bases unmatched: 10. The germline gives CDR1 SQVTM, CDR2 ANQGSEA. In nucleotides, the CDR3 is TGCAGCGTTGAGAGCCCGGGACTAGGGGGAGAGACCCAGTACTTC. Its translation: CSVESPGLGGETQYF.

The chain recombines TRBV28 with TRBJ1-1; 7 nucleotides agree with TRBD1. The CDR3 runs to 14 residues. Germline assignment: CDR1 MDHEN and CDR2 SYDVKM. The junction had 8 bases not matched to a gene; V was cut back by 5 bases and J by 5 bases. The DNA for the CDR3 is TGTGCCAGCAGTGCACAGGGGAGACGGACTGAAGCTTTCTTT. It codes for CASSAQGRRTEAFF.

This clone was counted once. Here the CDR3 DNA reads TGTGCCAGCAGCTTATCTAGCTACGAGCAGTACGTC. Translating it yields CASSLSSYEQYV. V usage is TRBV7-9 and J usage is TRBJ2-7; no definite D call. Germline CDR1 reads SEHNR; CDR2 reads FQNEAQ (reference sequence). V was cut by 2 bases and J by 3 bases, with 5 bases left in between. This CDR3 has 12 residues.

This clone occurred a few times. The chain employs TRBV7-9 and TRBJ2-1; 7 nucleotides align to TRBD2. Germline lookup yields CDR1 SEHNR and CDR2 FQNEAQ (reference sequence). The CDR3 runs 12 residues. The V segment lost 3 bases and the J segment 16 bases; nucleotides outside the gene matches: 9. For the CDR3, the DNA is TGTGCCAGCAGCTTTGAGGGAGGGCCTGGTTTCTTC. Its translation is CASSFEGGPGFF.

V usage is TRBV5-1 and J usage is TRBJ2-6; 7 bases map to TRBD1. Germline trimming cut 2 bases from V and 0 bases from J; bases unmatched to any gene: 5. The CDR3 totals 17 residues. Germline values: CDR1 SGHRS, CDR2 YFSETQ. The CDR3 DNA reads TGCGCCAGCAGCTTAGGGACAGCCATCTCTGGGGCCAACGTCCTGACTTTC. Protein product: CASSLGTAISGANVLTF.

This clone was counted a few times. The rearrangement joins TRBV5-1 to TRBJ2-3; TRBD2 matches at 8 bases. V shed 5 bases and J 3 bases; nucleotides not matched to a gene: 2. This CDR3 is built from 13 residues. Germline CDR1 reads SGHRS; CDR2 reads YFSETQ. This CDR3 reads CASRASGTDTQYF. The CDR3 DNA follows: TGCGCCAGCAGGGCTAGCGGGACAGATACGCAGTATTTT.

As DNA, the CDR3 is TGTGCCATCAGCCTTAGCGGGGGAGAGGTAGACGAGCAGTACGTC. Translated, it gives CAISLSGGEVDEQYV. This sequence joins TRBV10-3 and TRBJ2-7; 9 bases are shared with TRBD2. The CDR3 consists of 15 residues. Trimming at V came to 6 bases and at J to 5 bases, leaving 11 bases not matched to a gene. In germline, CDR1 is ENHRY, CDR2 SYGVKD.

This clone turned up a few times. The chain is built from TRBV18 and TRBJ1-2, with TRBD1 matching over 7 bases. The CDR3 has 13 residues. Germline V gene lookup returns CDR1 KGHSH and CDR2 LQKENI. The V segment lost 5 bases and the J segment 2 bases; nucleotides outside the gene matches: 2. CDR3 residues: CASSEGQNYGYTF. Written as DNA, the CDR3 is TGTGCCAGCTCAGAGGGACAGAACTATGGCTACACCTTC.

The chain is built from TRBV30 and TRBJ1-1; TRBD1 is a possible D gene (5 bases). The CDR3 loop spans 15 amino acids. CDR1 is GTSNPN and CDR2 is SVGIG in the germline V gene (reference sequence). V dropped 3 bases and J dropped 0 bases, with 14 bases sitting between them. DNA for the CDR3: TGTGCCTGGAGACCCGAAGGGGAAATGAACACTGAAGCTTTCTTT. Its translation is CAWRPEGEMNTEAFF.

The chain couples TRBV7-6 to TRBJ1-2; 10 positions match TRBD1. J lost 8 bases, V lost 5 bases, and 5 bases had no gene match. Germline loops: CDR1 SGHVS, CDR2 FNYEAQ. The CDR3 consists of 13 residues. CDR3: CASSDRGLKGYTF. The DNA for the CDR3 is TGTGCCAGCAGCGACAGGGGGCTAAAGGGCTACACCTTC.

The J gene is TRBJ2-2, the V gene TRBV7-2; 12 bases are shared with TRBD2. The germline V gene has CDR1 SGHTA and CDR2 FQGNSA. This CDR3 is 15 amino acids long. J was trimmed by 4 bases and V by 6 bases; bases with no gene match: 3. The CDR3 coding sequence is TGTGCCAGCAGTCCGGGACTAGCGGGCACCGGGGAGCTGTTTTTT. This encodes CASSPGLAGTGELFF.

The chain couples TRBV21-1 to TRBJ1-5; TRBD1, the table's D call, lacks a check against the DNA. TRBV21-1 is noted as a pseudogene. The CDR3 has 14 amino acids. The DNA for the CDR3 is TGTGCCAGCAGCAAAACAGGGGGCAATCAGCCCCAGCATTTT. Translation gives CASSKTGGNQPQHF.

The chain couples TRBV2 to TRBJ2-1, with a tentative D call TRBD2 (5 bases). CDR1 and CDR2 from the germline V gene are SNHLY and FYNNEI. The CDR3 length is 12 residues. V lost 4 bases and J lost 6, with 7 bases in between. This CDR3 is CASSGGFNEQFF. Here the CDR3 DNA reads TGTGCCAGCAGTGGCGGGTTCAATGAGCAGTTCTTC.

As for this clone: A junction boundary mismatches the germline segment, possibly from a read error. CDR3 residues: CASSLAITGQVVF. The CDR3, as DNA: TGTGCCAGCAGCTTAGCGATCACGGGACAGGTTGTCTTC. This rearrangement joins TRBV7-2 to TRBJ2-4; 8 nucleotides align to TRBD1. The CDR3 consists of 13 residues. CDR1 SGHTA and CDR2 FQGNSA come from the germline V gene.

This clone came up a few times. This chain links TRBV30 with TRBJ1-6; tentatively, D is TRBD1 (5 bases). The germline gives CDR1 GTSNPN, CDR2 SVGIG (reference sequence). The CDR3 spans 14 residues. V was trimmed by 2 bases and J by 9 bases, leaving 14 bases between them. In DNA, the CDR3 is TGTGCCTGGAGTTCCGGGACCGGGGGTTCACCCCTCCACTTT. Translating it yields CAWSSGTGGSPLHF. The variable domain in full, completed from reference TRBV30 and TRBJ1-6, reads SQTIHQWPATLVQPVGSPLSLECTVEGTSNPNLYWYRQAAGRGLQLLFYSVGIGQISSEVPQNLSASRPQDRQFILSSKKLLLSDSGFYLCAWSSGTGGSPLHFGNGTRLTVT.

The chain couples TRBV29-1 to TRBJ2-3; 8 nucleotides match TRBD1. The V gene end was trimmed by 5 bases and the J gene end by 5 bases; junction bases not matched to a gene: 12. The CDR3 is made up of 15 amino acids. CDR1 is SQVTM and CDR2 is ANQGSEA in the germline V gene. CDR3 coding DNA: TGCAGCGTTTTCCTTTTCCAGGGGGCCGAAGATACGCAGTATTTT. It yields the protein CSVFLFQGAEDTQYF.

The genes are TRBV28 and TRBJ2-7; 12 bases line up with TRBD2. Germline-derived CDR1 and CDR2 are MDHEN and SYDVKM. V lost 8 bases, J lost 3 bases, and 14 bases stayed unmatched. This CDR3 is built from 17 residues. Here the CDR3 reads CASRPASGGGGFYEQYV. CDR3 sequence (DNA): TGTGCCAGCCGTCCCGCTAGCGGGGGGGGCGGTTTCTACGAGCAGTACGTC.

The chain uses TRBV25-1 and TRBJ1-1, with a weak D call TRBD1 (6 bases). Germline CDR1 reads MGHDK; CDR2 reads SYGVNS. The CDR3 extends over 14 amino acids. V was trimmed by 5 bases and J by 0 bases, leaving 10 bases between them. CDR3 residues: CASSNRAMNTEAFF. The DNA of the CDR3 is TGTGCCAGCAGTAACAGGGCGATGAACACTGAAGCTTTCTTT.

This clone was detected only a few times. The chain joins TRBV20-1 to TRBJ2-1, with 7 positions matching TRBD2. Germline trimming cut 6 bases from V and 7 bases from J; bases unmatched to any gene: 3. Germline V gene sequence: CDR1 DFQATT, CDR2 SNEGSKA (reference sequence). The CDR3 is made up of 11 amino acids. CDR3 sequence: CSAWGGNEQFF. CDR3 nucleotide sequence: TGCAGTGCGTGGGGGGGTAATGAGCAGTTCTTC.

The rearrangement links TRBV29-1 to TRBJ2-5, with TRBD2 identical over 10 bases. V gave up 7 bases and J gave up 5 bases; unmatched junction bases: 10. The CDR3 loop spans 14 amino acids. CDR1 is SQVTM and CDR2 is ANQGSEA in the germline V gene. The CDR3 coding sequence is TGCAGCGCATGCGCTAGCGGGAGTGGGGAGACCCAGTACTTC. The encoded protein is CSACASGSGETQYF. The full variable domain, with the rest looked up from reference TRBV29-1 and TRBJ2-5, is SAVISQKPSRDICQRGTSLTIQCQVDSQVTMMFWYRQQPGQSLTLIATANQGSEATYESGFVIDKFPISRPNLTFSTLTVSNMSPEDSSIYLCSACASGSGETQYFGPGTRLLVL.